This TCR beta chain was profiled in a study of siplizumab effects on memory and regulatory T cells. General study points: Poor capture below about 10^-5 frequency left most alloreactive clones unmapped to unstimulated subsets. Suppression by proliferating Tregs derived from siplizumab cultures was not verified. Siplizumab brought about a significant reduction in alloreactive sequences traceable to unstimulated CD4+ memory cells.

Trimming pared 1 base from V and 4 bases from J, leaving 8 bases between. The germline V gene encodes CDR1 SGHTA and CDR2 FQGTGA. This CDR3 is built from 14 residues. As concerns this clone: Its target is unknown.

Roughly 9 x 10^4 TCR templates were assayed per sample. Generated by immunoSEQ multiplex PCR, the TCRdb table keeps only in-frame clones and is missing some. The data hold 100,000 to 110,000 clones, with about 91% observed a single time. This sequence originates from a human donor in good health. Source material: CD4+ T cells sorted from blood. The rearrangement joins TRBV7-3 to TRBJ1-5; the D is unclear. The CDR3 here is CASSLNGQNQPQHF. In DNA form, the CDR3 reads TGTGCCAGCAGCTTAAATGGGCAAAATCAGCCCCAGCATTTT. The entire variable domain, with the rest obtained from reference TRBV7-3 and TRBJ1-5, is as follows: GAGVSQTPSNKVTEKGKYVELRCDPISGHTALYWYRQSLGQGPEFLIYFQGTGAADDSGLPNDRFFAVRPEGSVSTLKIQRTERGDSAVYLCASSLNGQNQPQHFGDGTRLSIL.